The 30 T cell receptor beta chains in this list originate from one sample, sequenced in a study of T cell responses to AZD1222 COVID-19 vaccine. Libraries were prepared by immunoSEQ multiplex PCR; TCRdb keeps only in-frame clonotypes and omits some of them. This table has roughly 70,000 clones, around 74% appearing once. This material consisted of peripheral blood, taken on day 0 of MenACWY control vaccination. The origin of the receptors is an adult in good health.

This sequence joins TRBV30 and TRBJ1-3, with D unresolved. The ends were cut back, 3 bases at V and 0 bases at J, with 15 bases in the middle. Per the germline V gene, CDR1 is GTSNPN and CDR2 is SVGIG (reference sequence). The CDR3 runs to 16 residues. Here the CDR3 reads CAWSRGPLSSGNTIYF. The CDR3 DNA reads as TGTGCCTGGAGCCGGGGTCCTCTGTCCTCTGGAAACACCATATATTTT.

V usage is TRBV2 and J usage is TRBJ1-1, with 7 bases lining up with TRBD1. Trimming removed 6 bases from V and 1 base from J; junction bases left unmatched: 5. Per the germline V gene, CDR1 is SNHLY and CDR2 is FYNNEI. The CDR3 spans 14 residues. The CDR3 region has the DNA TGTGCCAGCAGAGAGGGGGCAGGGAACACTGAAGCTTTCTTT. Its protein product is CASREGAGNTEAFF.

J is TRBJ2-5 and V is TRBV3-1 (or the pseudogene TRBV3-2); D may be TRBD2 (5 bases). The CDR3 is made up of 15 amino acids. V lost 0 bases and J lost 5, with 13 bases in between. Per the germline V gene, CDR1 is LGHDT and CDR2 is YNNKEL (reference sequence). In nucleotides, the CDR3 is TGTGCCAGCAGCCAAGATCTTGTAGCGCGGGAGACCCAGTACTTC. Protein product: CASSQDLVARETQYF.

The chain uses TRBV30 and TRBJ2-6, with 12 nucleotides matching TRBD1. This CDR3 comprises 17 residues. V was clipped by 2 bases and J by 4 bases; unmatched bases: 6. Germline CDR1 GTSNPN, CDR2 SVGIG (reference sequence). The CDR3 spells CAWSNRDRGLGANVLTF. The CDR3 DNA reads as TGTGCCTGGAGTAATCGGGACAGGGGGCTCGGGGCCAACGTCCTGACTTTC.

This sequence joins TRBV7-2 and TRBJ2-3, with 9 bases matching TRBD2. CDR1 is SGHTA and CDR2 is FQGNSA in the germline V gene. The CDR3 is 15 residues long. Losses at the gene ends were 4 bases for V and 5 bases for J; bases not matched to a gene: 7. CDR3 DNA: TGTGCCAGCAGCTCGGGACTAGCAAATGTAGATACGCAGTATTTT. It yields the protein CASSSGLANVDTQYF.

The chain combines TRBV18 with TRBJ2-2, with TRBD1 matching over 7 bases. The V segment lost 3 bases and the J segment 5 bases; nucleotides outside the gene matches: 0. There are 13 residues in the CDR3. Germline CDR1 and CDR2: KGHSH and LQKENI. CDR3 sequence: CASSPDRTGELFF. The CDR3, as DNA: TGTGCCAGCTCACCGGACAGGACCGGGGAGCTGTTTTTT.

The rearrangement uses TRBV29-1 and TRBJ1-5, with D tentatively TRBD1 (6 bases). Germline CDR1 reads SQVTM; CDR2 reads ANQGSEA. Trimming cost V 5 bases and J 1 base, with 12 bases left between them. The CDR3 runs to 14 residues. The CDR3 region has the DNA TGCAGCGTTCGTTCAGGGGACAGCAATCAGCCCCAGCATTTT. It codes for CSVRSGDSNQPQHF.

The chain joins TRBV6-6 to TRBJ2-2; D possibly matches TRBD1 or TRBD2 (5 bases each). This CDR3 spans 13 amino acids. The germline V gene encodes CDR1 MNHNY and CDR2 SVGAGI (reference sequence). V was shortened by 10 bases and J by 0 bases, with 9 bases between the two germline ends. CDR3 amino acids: CATGTANTGELFF. As DNA, the CDR3 is TGTGCCACAGGGACGGCGAACACCGGGGAGCTGTTTTTT.

The chain employs TRBV4-3 and TRBJ2-3; 10 nucleotides match TRBD1. The germline CDR1 and CDR2 sequences are LGHNA and YSLEER. With V trimmed by 3 bases and J by 3 bases, 9 bases remained unmatched. CDR3 size: 17 residues. The CDR3 bases are TGCGCCAGCAGCCACCGCCCGGGACAGGGGATTACAGATACGCAGTATTTT. Translated: CASSHRPGQGITDTQYF.

The chain couples TRBV15 to TRBJ2-1; tentative D call: TRBD1 (6 bases). CDR3 length: 12 residues. Germline V gives CDR1 LNHNV, CDR2 YYDKDF (reference sequence). V was shortened by 10 bases and J by 4 bases, with 11 bases between the two germline ends. CDR3 loop: CAIQTGYNEQFF. CDR3 DNA sequence: TGTGCCATTCAAACAGGGTACAATGAGCAGTTCTTC.

This chain joins TRBV19 and TRBJ1-2; 8 nucleotides line up with TRBD1. The germline CDR1 and CDR2 sequences are LNHDA and SQIVND (reference sequence). This CDR3 region has 14 residues. V lost 7 bases and J lost 0; bases outside the gene matches: 4. CDR3 in DNA: TGTGCCAGTAAAAGGACAGGGTCTAACTATGGCTACACCTTC. Residues: CASKRTGSNYGYTF. The whole variable domain, remainder taken from reference TRBV19 and TRBJ1-2, is DGGITQSPKYLFRKEGQNVTLSCEQNLNHDAMYWYRQDPGQGLRLIYYSQIVNDFQKGDIAEGYSVSREKKESFPLTVTSAQKNPTAFYLCASKRTGSNYGYTFGSGTRLTVV.

The rearrangement joins TRBV7-9 to TRBJ1-2, with D unclear. V lost 1 base and J 4 bases, leaving 7 bases between the germline ends. CDR3 size: 13 residues. Germline loops: CDR1 SEHNR, CDR2 FQNEAQ (reference sequence). This chain's CDR3 is CASSLEISYGYTF. The CDR3 DNA is TGTGCCAGCAGCTTAGAGATATCCTATGGCTACACCTTC.

The chain employs TRBV18 and TRBJ2-2; 8 bases are a match to TRBD2. The CDR3 is made up of 17 amino acids. Losses at the gene ends were 2 bases for V and 0 bases for J; bases not matched to a gene: 5. CDR1 KGHSH and CDR2 LQKENI come from the germline V gene. The CDR3 spells CASSPRGAGANTGELFF. In nucleotides, the CDR3 is TGTGCCAGCTCACCAAGGGGAGCGGGAGCGAACACCGGGGAGCTGTTTTTT.

The chain has TRBV6-1 and TRBJ1-5; D ambiguous. The V gene lost 1 base and the J gene lost 3 bases, with 16 bases spanning the gap. CDR3 length: 17 residues. Germline lookup yields CDR1 MNHNS and CDR2 SASEGT. As DNA, the CDR3 is TGTGCCAGCAGTGAAGGCGCGGGTGGTGGAATCAATCAGCCCCAGCATTTT. This translates into CASSEGAGGGINQPQHF.

The chain is built from TRBV11-2 and TRBJ2-2; tentatively, D is TRBD1 or TRBD2 (6 bases each). Per the germline V gene, CDR1 is SGHAT and CDR2 is FQNNGV. Between the trimmed V and J ends, which lost 5 bases and 1 base, there was a span of 8 bases. This CDR3 region has 14 residues. DNA of the CDR3: TGTGCCAGCAGCGGGGGGCGGAACACCGGGGAGCTGTTTTTT. Its protein is CASSGGRNTGELFF.

The chain links TRBV6-2 or TRBV6-3 to TRBJ1-2; D perhaps matches TRBD1 (6 bases). Trimming left V 5 bases short and J 6 bases short, with 16 bases between. This CDR3 is 14 amino acids long. Germline V CDR1 and CDR2: MNHEY, SVGEGT. CDR3 loop: CASSTSGVWNGYTF. The DNA for the CDR3 is TGTGCCAGCAGTACCTCAGGGGTCTGGAATGGCTACACCTTC.

This rearrangement joins TRBV11-2 to TRBJ2-2, with D maybe TRBD2 (6 bases). The CDR3 extends over 15 amino acids. The germline gives CDR1 SGHAT, CDR2 FQNNGV. Deletions cut 2 bases from V and 1 base from J, with 8 bases between. Here the CDR3 reads CASSLSGLNTGELFF. CDR3 in DNA: TGTGCCAGCAGCTTAAGCGGGTTGAACACCGGGGAGCTGTTTTTT.

The chain is built from TRBV5-1 and TRBJ1-4; the D is unclear. Deletions cut 0 bases from V and 8 bases from J, with 14 bases between. This CDR3 region has 15 residues. From germline, CDR1 is SGHRS and CDR2 YFSETQ. The CDR3 is CASSLDGPPREKLFF. The CDR3 bases are TGCGCCAGCAGCTTGGATGGCCCTCCAAGGGAAAAACTGTTTTTT.

This chain connects TRBV5-8 to TRBJ1-1; D is ambiguous. V shed 0 bases and J shed 1 base, with 10 bases lying between them. CDR3 length: 15 residues. Germline values: CDR1 SGHTS, CDR2 YDEGEE. DNA of the CDR3: TGTGCCAGCAGCTTGGGGAGACGGGAGAACACTGAAGCTTTCTTT. It translates to CASSLGRRENTEAFF.

The J gene is TRBJ1-5, the V gene TRBV19; D may be TRBD1 (6 bases). V dropped 4 bases and J dropped 9 bases, with 10 bases sitting between them. The germline V gene has CDR1 LNHDA and CDR2 SQIVND (reference sequence). This CDR3 contains 12 residues. The CDR3 reads CASSSRGRPQHF. The CDR3 DNA reads TGTGCCAGTAGTAGCAGGGGCCGGCCCCAGCATTTT.

The CDR3 sequence is CASSFRQITGELFF. As DNA, the CDR3 is TGTGCCAGCAGCTTCCGACAGATCACCGGGGAGCTGTTTTTT. J is TRBJ2-2 and V is TRBV5-8; possible D gene TRBD1, 5 bases. V was cut by 2 bases and J by 4 bases, with 9 bases left in between. Germline lookup yields CDR1 SGHTS and CDR2 YDEGEE. The CDR3 consists of 14 residues.

The chain uses TRBV18 and TRBJ2-5; D not resolved. Trimming left V 2 bases short and J 4 bases short, with 14 bases between. Germline loops: CDR1 KGHSH, CDR2 LQKENI. The CDR3 sequence is 15 residues long. The CDR3 nucleotides are TGTGCCAGCTCACCAGGTCGGCAGATAAGAGAGACCCAGTACTTC. It translates to CASSPGRQIRETQYF.

This clone was recorded only once. The chain carries TRBV11-2 and TRBJ2-1; TRBD1 matches at 8 bases. J gave up 12 bases and V 0 bases, and 4 bases lay outside the gene matches. CDR3 length: 13 amino acids. Germline CDR1 SGHAT, CDR2 FQNNGV. CDR3: CASSLDQTGAQFF. DNA for the CDR3: TGTGCCAGCAGCTTAGATCAGACAGGGGCGCAGTTCTTC.

The chain combines TRBV12-3 or TRBV12-4 with TRBJ1-4; no clear D gene. The V end was cut by 9 bases, the J end by 8 bases, with 16 bases between. The CDR3 extends over 13 amino acids. The DNA of the CDR3 is TGTGCCAGTGGACCCTCTTTGCAGGAAAAACTGTTTTTT. Protein product: CASGPSLQEKLFF.

The chain employs TRBV4-1 and TRBJ1-1; unclear D gene. V lost 1 base, J lost 0 bases, and 9 bases lay in between. The CDR3 covers 15 residues. Germline-derived CDR1 and CDR2 are MGHRA and YSYEKL. For the CDR3, the DNA is TGCGCCAGCAGCCAAGGGAGTAGTATGAACACTGAAGCTTTCTTT. Its protein product is CASSQGSSMNTEAFF.

CDR3 sequence (DNA): TGTGCCTGGAGTGCGGACAGGGGCACTGAAGCTTTCTTT. This translates into CAWSADRGTEAFF. The chain couples TRBV30 to TRBJ1-1, with 9 positions matching TRBD1. CDR1 GTSNPN and CDR2 SVGIG come from the germline V gene (reference sequence). This CDR3 is built from 13 residues. V lost 1 base, J lost 4 bases, and 1 base stayed unmatched.

The J gene is TRBJ2-1, the V gene TRBV15; 9 positions match TRBD2. Germline trimming cut 0 bases from V and 7 bases from J; bases unmatched to any gene: 4. CDR3 length equals 15 residues. Germline V gene lookup returns CDR1 LNHNV and CDR2 YYDKDF (reference sequence). The CDR3 nucleotides read TGTGCCACCAGCAGAGATAGCGGGAGAGGGAATGAGCAGTTCTTC. It encodes CATSRDSGRGNEQFF. Using reference TRBV15 and TRBJ2-1 for the parts outside the CDR3, the full variable domain is DAMVIQNPRYQVTQFGKPVTLSCSQTLNHNVMYWYQQKSSQAPKLLFHYYDKDFNNEADTPDNFQSRRPNTSFCFLDIRSPGLGDTAMYLCATSRDSGRGNEQFFGPGTRLTVL.

This chain links TRBV2 with TRBJ1-5, with 9 bases lining up with TRBD1. This CDR3 contains 14 residues. V trimming: 8 bases; J trimming: 5 bases; junction bases outside the gene matches: 7. The germline gives CDR1 SNHLY, CDR2 FYNNEI. CDR3 sequence (DNA): TGTGCCAGCGCGACAGGGGGTGGGCATCAGCCCCAGCATTTT. Its translation is CASATGGGHQPQHF.

The gene calls are TRBV3-1 (or the pseudogene TRBV3-2) and TRBJ1-2; D remains unclear. Germline CDR1 and CDR2: LGHDT and YNNKEL (reference sequence). The length of the CDR3 is 15 residues. V gave up 4 bases and J gave up 4 bases, with 16 bases separating them. The CDR3 reads CASSPSRDPSYGYTF. The DNA of the CDR3 is TGTGCCAGCAGCCCAAGTCGAGATCCTTCCTATGGCTACACCTTC.

The rearrangement uses TRBV6-5 and TRBJ2-7, with D possibly TRBD1 on 6 matching bases. In germline, CDR1 is MNHEY, CDR2 SVGAGI. The CDR3 contains 15 residues. V gave up 4 bases and J gave up 2 bases, with 15 bases separating them. The CDR3 here is CASSSLGAGAYEQYF. In DNA form, the CDR3 reads TGTGCCAGCAGTTCCCTTGGGGCAGGGGCCTACGAGCAGTACTTC.